This T cell receptor beta chain was retrieved from a study of CD8+CD57+ T cells in acquired aplastic anemia. Whole-study findings and limits: Patients and controls were found to share about 31 CD8+ CDR3 sequences.

By flow cytometry, patients selected for sequencing had shown an expansion of CD8+CD57+ cells. Profiling that covered TCR beta VDJ and CDR3 relied on genomic DNA as its template. TCRdb fed the reads into MiXCR, producing one record per CDR3 protein. The table shows around 170,000 distinct CDR3 sequences, with less than 60% occurring only once. The trim removed 2 bases at V and 5 bases at J, leaving 1 base unmatched. Germline assignment: CDR1 LGHDT and CDR2 YNNKEL (reference sequence). The CDR3 has 13 residues. With regard to this clonotype: No antigen is known for it.

This receptor was identified in a human donor with aplastic anemia. Input material: sorted CD4+, CD8+, or CD8+CD57+ T cells (not recorded which) from PBMCs. This rearrangement joins TRBV3-1 to TRBJ2-5, with TRBD1 matching 8 bases. The CDR3 loop reads CASSQSGGETQYF. DNA of the CDR3: TGTGCCAGCAGCCAATCAGGGGGCGAGACCCAGTACTTC.